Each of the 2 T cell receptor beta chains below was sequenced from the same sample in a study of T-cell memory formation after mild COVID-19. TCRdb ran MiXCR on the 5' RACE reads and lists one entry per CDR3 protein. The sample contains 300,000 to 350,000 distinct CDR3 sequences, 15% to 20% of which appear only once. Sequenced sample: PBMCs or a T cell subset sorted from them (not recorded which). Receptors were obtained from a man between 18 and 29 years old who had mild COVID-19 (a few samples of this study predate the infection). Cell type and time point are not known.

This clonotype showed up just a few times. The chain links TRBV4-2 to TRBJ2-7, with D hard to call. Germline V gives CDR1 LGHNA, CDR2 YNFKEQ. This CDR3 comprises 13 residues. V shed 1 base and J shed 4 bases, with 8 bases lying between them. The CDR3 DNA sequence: TGTGCCAGCAGCCAAGTAGGAGCGTACGAGCAGTACTTC. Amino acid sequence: CASSQVGAYEQYF.

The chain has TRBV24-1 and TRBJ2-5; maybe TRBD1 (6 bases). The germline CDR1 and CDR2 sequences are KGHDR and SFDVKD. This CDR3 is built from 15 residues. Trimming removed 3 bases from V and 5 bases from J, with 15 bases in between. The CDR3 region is CATSDGRTGLETQYF. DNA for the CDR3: TGTGCCACCAGTGATGGGCGTACAGGGCTGGAGACCCAGTACTTC.